The rows below give T cell receptor beta chains drawn from one sample of a study of cytomegalovirus exposure and HLA in healthy donors. Data came from immunoSEQ multiplex PCR; TCRdb stores just in-frame clones and leaves some out. The sample lists 150,000 to 200,000 clones; under 85% were seen once. Sequencing input: PBMCs. These receptors came from a woman aged 30 to 39 in good health and CMV-seronegative. Both conserved end residues are part of each CDR3. The D gene is left open where the match is weak. Rows may omit the clone size; those that give it use once, few, many or a size class.

cdr3_aa	cdr3_nt	clone_size	j_call	d_call	v_call
CASSPPGRGDTQYF	TGTGCCAGCAGCCCTCCGGGGAGGGGGGATACGCAGTATTTT	-	TRBJ2-3	-	TRBV7-9
CSVEARTGEAFF	TGCAGCGTTGAAGCCAGGACAGGGGAAGCTTTCTTT	few	TRBJ1-1	TRBD1	TRBV29-1
CASSSGTDYGCTF	TGTGCCAGCAGCTCCGGGACGGACTATGGCTGCACCTTC	-	TRBJ1-2	-	TRBV5-5
CASSVGTGYQPQHF	TGTGCCAGCAGTGTAGGGACAGGCTATCAGCCCCAGCATTTT	-	TRBJ1-5	TRBD1	TRBV2
CASSLSYGGYYEQYF	TGTGCCAGCAGCTTAAGTTACGGAGGATACTACGAGCAGTACTTC	-	TRBJ2-7	-	TRBV7-9
CASIPPGGTEAFF	TGTGCCAGCATCCCCCCAGGGGGGACTGAAGCTTTCTTT	-	TRBJ1-1	TRBD1	TRBV6-5
CSVERGLGREQFF	TGCAGCGTTGAAAGGGGGTTGGGCCGAGAGCAGTTCTTC	-	TRBJ2-1	-	TRBV29-1
CASTNRQGRSSPLHF	TGTGCCAGCACCAACCGACAGGGGAGAAGTTCACCCCTCCACTTT	few	TRBJ1-6	TRBD1	TRBV6-5
CASRGLVDTQYF	TGTGCCAGCAGAGGACTAGTAGATACGCAGTATTTT	-	TRBJ2-3	TRBD2	TRBV2
CASSYGQFYSNQPQHF	TGTGCCAGCAGTTACGGACAGTTCTATAGCAATCAGCCCCAGCATTTT	-	TRBJ1-5	-	TRBV6-5
CAISESWTGSNTGELFF	TGTGCCATCAGTGAGTCGTGGACAGGATCGAACACCGGGGAGCTGTTTTTT	-	TRBJ2-2	TRBD1	TRBV10-3
CSVEDRVGQPQHF	TGCAGCGTTGAAGACAGGGTGGGGCAGCCCCAGCATTTT	-	TRBJ1-5	-	TRBV29-1
CASSSGQGEEQYF	TGCGCCAGCAGCTCGGGACAGGGCGAAGAGCAGTACTTC	-	TRBJ2-5	TRBD1	TRBV5-1
CASSARLAGEVETQYF	TGCGCCAGCAGCGCCAGACTAGCTGGGGAAGTCGAGACGCAGTATTTT	-	TRBJ2-3	TRBD2	TRBV5-1
CASSEYTGGDTEAFF	TGTGCCAGCAGTGAATACACCGGGGGGGACACTGAAGCTTTCTTT	-	TRBJ1-1	-	TRBV25-1
CASSDGTGGNEQFF	TGTGCCAGCAGTGACGGGACAGGGGGCAATGAGCAGTTCTTC	-	TRBJ2-1	TRBD1	TRBV6-4
CASSLGGGDYGYTF	TGTGCCAGCAGCTTAGGCGGAGGGGACTATGGCTACACCTTC	-	TRBJ1-2	-	TRBV13
CASSETGWNTEAFF	TGTGCCAGCAGTGAAACAGGGTGGAACACTGAAGCTTTCTTT	-	TRBJ1-1	-	TRBV2
CASTGRDRGQETQYF	TGTGCCAGCACTGGCCGGGACAGGGGGCAAGAGACCCAGTACTTC	few	TRBJ2-5	TRBD1	TRBV6-6
CSASTSGEAFF	TGCAGTGCTAGTACGAGCGGCGAAGCTTTCTTT	-	TRBJ1-1	-	TRBV20-1
CASRSSVRGVSYGYTF	TGTGCCAGCAGGAGTTCCGTCCGGGGTGTCAGTTATGGCTACACCTTC	once	TRBJ1-2	-	TRBV28
CASSEPGSDTQYF	TGCGCCAGCAGCGAACCGGGGTCAGATACGCAGTATTTT	-	TRBJ2-3	-	TRBV5-1
CASSLGQSNQPQHF	TGTGCCAGCAGTTTAGGGCAGAGCAATCAGCCCCAGCATTTT	-	TRBJ1-5	-	TRBV28
CASRGLAGISSYEQYF	TGTGCCAGCAGAGGACTAGCGGGGATAAGCTCCTACGAGCAGTACTTC	-	TRBJ2-7	TRBD2	TRBV6-6
CASSAVEDQPQHF	TGTGCCAGCAGCGCAGTGGAGGATCAGCCCCAGCATTTT	-	TRBJ1-5	-	TRBV9
CASSIFIAKNIQYF	TGTGCCAGTAGTATTTTCATAGCCAAAAACATTCAGTACTTC	-	TRBJ2-4	-	TRBV19
CASSLYGTGYNSPLHF	TGTGCCAGCAGCTTATACGGGACAGGGTATAATTCACCCCTCCACTTT	few	TRBJ1-6	TRBD1	TRBV7-2
CASSAVPGANVLTF	TGTGCCAGCAGCGCAGTTCCTGGGGCCAACGTCCTGACTTTC	-	TRBJ2-6	-	TRBV2
CASSYSVREVKLFF	TGTGCCAGCAGTTACTCGGTCAGGGAAGTAAAACTGTTTTTT	few	TRBJ1-4	-	TRBV6-5
CASSEGGYGGYTF	TGTGCCAGCAGTGAAGGGGGTTACGGGGGCTACACCTTC	-	TRBJ1-2	-	TRBV6-4
CASSLGPLGTVARNEQFF	TGTGCCAGCAGCTTAGGGCCCCTAGGCACGGTGGCCCGTAATGAGCAGTTCTTC	-	TRBJ2-1	-	TRBV7-6
CASSFGAASSGNTIYF	TGCGCCAGCAGCTTTGGCGCGGCAAGCTCTGGAAACACCATATATTTT	-	TRBJ1-3	-	TRBV5-1
CASSPPSGGRYNEQFF	TGTGCCAGCTCCCCTCCTTCGGGGGGGCGATACAATGAGCAGTTCTTC	-	TRBJ2-1	TRBD2	TRBV18
CASSPNYRSDNEKLFF	TGTGCCAGCAGCCCAAACTACAGGTCAGATAATGAAAAACTGTTTTTT	-	TRBJ1-4	-	TRBV13
CASSGTGRYTEAFF	TGTGCCAGCAGCGGGACAGGGAGGTACACTGAAGCTTTCTTT	-	TRBJ1-1	TRBD1	TRBV9
CAWSVSGGGMNTEAFF	TGTGCCTGGAGTGTATCCGGGGGAGGGATGAACACTGAAGCTTTCTTT	-	TRBJ1-1	-	TRBV30
CASSFSGTGDGTEAFF	TGCGCCAGCAGCTTCTCCGGGACAGGCGATGGCACTGAAGCTTTCTTT	-	TRBJ1-1	TRBD1	TRBV5-1
CSVLAGTGELFF	TGCAGCGTACTAGCGGGCACCGGGGAGCTGTTTTTT	few	TRBJ2-2	TRBD2	TRBV29-1
CASSNRGYTEAFF	TGTGCCAGCAGCAACAGGGGTTATACTGAAGCTTTCTTT	-	TRBJ1-1	TRBD1	TRBV27
CASSIRDGELFF	TGTGCCAGCAGTATCAGGGACGGGGAGCTGTTTTTT	-	TRBJ2-2	-	TRBV27
CASSPTDRAYEQYF	TGTGCCAGCTCACCCACCGACAGGGCCTACGAGCAGTACTTC	few	TRBJ2-7	TRBD1	TRBV18
CASGEIRGDTEAFF	TGTGCCAGCGGGGAAATCAGGGGCGACACTGAAGCTTTCTTT	-	TRBJ1-1	-	TRBV2
CASSSPWGMNTEAFF	TGTGCCAGCAGTTCTCCGTGGGGCATGAACACTGAAGCTTTCTTT	-	TRBJ1-1	-	TRBV6-5
CASSFGQGEGAFF	TGTGCCAGCAGCTTCGGACAGGGGGAGGGAGCTTTCTTT	-	TRBJ1-1	TRBD1	TRBV7-9
CASSLSTGGEKLFF	TGCGCCAGCAGCCTTTCGACAGGGGGGGAAAAACTGTTTTTT	-	TRBJ1-4	TRBD1	TRBV5-1
CASSSFSGGGTDTQYF	TGTGCCAGCAGCTCGTTTAGCGGGGGTGGCACAGATACGCAGTATTTT	-	TRBJ2-3	TRBD2	TRBV7-6
CASSEGLALPSQYF	TGTGCCAGCAGTGAGGGGCTAGCGCTACCGTCCCAGTACTTC	-	TRBJ2-5	-	TRBV2
CASSLDQQVGYTF	TGTGCCAGCAGCTTAGATCAGCAGGTGGGCTACACCTTC	-	TRBJ1-2	-	TRBV11-2
CAWSWDTTGELFF	TGTGCCTGGAGTTGGGACACCACCGGGGAGCTGTTTTTT	-	TRBJ2-2	-	TRBV30
CASSLWPMKPYTEAFF	TGCGCCAGCAGCTTATGGCCGATGAAACCGTACACTGAAGCTTTCTTT	-	TRBJ1-1	-	TRBV5-1